The 13 T cell receptor beta chains given below trace back to one sample, sequenced in a study of cytomegalovirus exposure and HLA in healthy donors. A multiplex PCR was run with 60 Vbeta primers and 13 Jbeta primers. Sequenced by immunoSEQ multiplex PCR; TCRdb stores in-frame clones only, minus some. The sample has about 120,000 clones, 76% seen once. The sample consisted of PBMCs. The receptors shown here come from a man aged 25-40 years in good health and CMV-seropositive.

The genes are TRBV2 and TRBJ1-4; 7 bases align to TRBD1. The CDR3 is made up of 13 amino acids. After removal of 7 bases from V and 4 bases from J, the junction contained 3 bases not matched to a gene. Germline V lookup: CDR1 SNHLY, CDR2 FYNNEI. CDR3 bases: TGTGCCAGCACCCGGGACAGTAATGAAAAACTGTTTTTT. Protein product: CASTRDSNEKLFF.

This clone showed up just a few times. The chain links TRBV15 to TRBJ2-6; D ambiguous. The V gene's germline CDR1 is LNHNV and CDR2 YYDKDF (reference sequence). The CDR3 consists of 15 residues. The ends were cut back, 0 bases at V and 0 bases at J, with 3 bases in the middle. The CDR3 loop reads CATSRDRSGANVLTF. The CDR3 nucleotides read TGTGCCACCAGCAGAGATCGCTCTGGGGCCAACGTCCTGACTTTC.

The J gene is TRBJ1-2, the V gene TRBV27, with TRBD1 identical over 8 bases. The CDR3 is made up of 13 amino acids. The V and J ends lost 3 bases and 7 bases, in that order; junction bases with no gene match: 4. Germline V gives CDR1 MNHEY, CDR2 SMNVEV (reference sequence). Here the CDR3 reads CASSFQGALGYTF. In DNA, the CDR3 is TGTGCCAGCAGTTTCCAGGGGGCGCTTGGCTACACCTTC.

This clone was found once. In nucleotides, the CDR3 is TGTGCCAGCTGGGGTAGCGGTGTCACAGATACGCAGTATTTT. Translating it yields CASWGSGVTDTQYF. The chain uses TRBV28 and TRBJ2-3, with TRBD2 as a possible D gene (6 bases). V lost 8 bases, J lost 2 bases, and 14 bases lay in between. In germline, CDR1 is MDHEN, CDR2 SYDVKM. This CDR3 comprises 14 residues. The full variable domain, in which reference TRBV28 and TRBJ2-3 provide the parts outside the CDR3, is DVKVTQSSRYLVKRTGEKVFLECVQDMDHENMFWYRQDPGLGLRLIYFSYDVKMKEKGDIPEGYSVSREKKERFSLILESASTNQTSMYLCASWGSGVTDTQYFGPGTRLTVL.

This clone was counted once. This chain joins TRBV30 and TRBJ2-3; TRBD1 agrees at 9 bases. Germline V lookup: CDR1 GTSNPN, CDR2 SVGIG (reference sequence). Trimming removed 2 bases from V and 4 bases from J; junction bases left unmatched: 1. The CDR3 contains 13 residues. The DNA for the CDR3 is TGTGCCTGGAGTTACAGGGGGCCAGATACGCAGTATTTT. This encodes CAWSYRGPDTQYF. The entire variable domain, with the rest obtained from reference TRBV30 and TRBJ2-3, is as follows: SQTIHQWPATLVQPVGSPLSLECTVEGTSNPNLYWYRQAAGRGLQLLFYSVGIGQISSEVPQNLSASRPQDRQFILSSKKLLLSDSGFYLCAWSYRGPDTQYFGPGTRLTVL.

This rearrangement joins TRBV6-1 to TRBJ1-5; TRBD1 matches 7 bases. Trimming at V came to 5 bases and at J to 9 bases, leaving 10 bases not matched to a gene. This CDR3 region has 14 residues. The germline V gene encodes CDR1 MNHNS and CDR2 SASEGT. The CDR3 is CASSPTGAQGPQHF. The CDR3 nucleotides are TGTGCCAGCAGTCCTACAGGGGCCCAAGGGCCCCAGCATTTT.

This clone has more than one count but fewer than ten. The rearrangement joins TRBV28 to TRBJ1-1; D uncertain. This CDR3 is built from 13 residues. CDR1 is MDHEN, CDR2 SYDVKM, per germline. With 5 bases removed from V and 5 bases from J, the gap between germline ends came to 12 bases. The DNA for the CDR3 is TGTGCCAGCAGTCCCCGAGGATGGACTGAAGCTTTCTTT. Its protein is CASSPRGWTEAFF.

This clone was seen a handful of times. This chain joins TRBV2 and TRBJ2-5; tentatively, D is TRBD2 (5 bases). V was trimmed by 8 bases and J by 4 bases, leaving 14 bases between them. The CDR3 is made up of 13 amino acids. The germline V gene encodes CDR1 SNHLY and CDR2 FYNNEI. This CDR3 is CASESFSGETQYF. In DNA form, the CDR3 reads TGTGCCAGCGAATCCTTCAGCGGAGAGACCCAGTACTTC.

This clone was recorded only once. The chain's CDR3 is CAWSDGTGSNQPQHF. In DNA form, the CDR3 reads TGTGCCTGGAGCGATGGGACAGGGAGCAATCAGCCCCAGCATTTT. The gene calls are TRBV30 and TRBJ1-5; 9 nucleotides line up with TRBD1. The V gene's germline CDR1 is GTSNPN and CDR2 SVGIG (reference sequence). Germline trimming cut 3 bases from V and 1 base from J; bases unmatched to any gene: 4. The CDR3 sequence is 15 residues long.

The V gene is TRBV19, the J gene TRBJ2-7, with D maybe TRBD2 (5 bases). This CDR3 has 11 residues. The V end was cut by 6 bases, the J end by 6 bases, with 9 bases between. Germline lookup yields CDR1 LNHDA and CDR2 SQIVND (reference sequence). The CDR3 DNA is TGTGCCAGTAGCCCCGGGATCGAGCAGTACTTC. Translating gives CASSPGIEQYF.

V gene TRBV29-1 combines with J gene TRBJ2-2; 9 positions match TRBD1. CDR3 size: 12 residues. The V gene end was trimmed by 7 bases and the J gene end by 7 bases; junction bases not matched to a gene: 4. Germline V gene data show CDR1 as SQVTM and CDR2 as ANQGSEA. CDR3 in DNA: TGCAGCGCTGGACAGGGGAACGGGGAGCTGTTTTTT. This gives the protein CSAGQGNGELFF.

The gene calls are TRBV6-5 and TRBJ1-5; no clear D. The CDR3 has 14 amino acids. Germline CDR1 reads MNHEY; CDR2 reads SVGAGI. The V gene lost 6 bases and the J gene lost 0 bases, with 9 bases spanning the gap. CDR3 DNA: TGTGCCAGCAGCGACGGGTATAGCAATCAGCCCCAGCATTTT. Translation: CASSDGYSNQPQHF.

The chain links TRBV6-5 to TRBJ2-1, with a possible D match to TRBD2 (6 bases). Trimming removed 7 bases at V and 8 bases at J, with 18 bases between. Germline loops: CDR1 MNHEY, CDR2 SVGAGI. CDR3 length: 14 residues. The CDR3, as DNA: TGTGCCAGCATAGGAGGGTGGTGGAGCGATGAGCAGTTCTTC. This translates into CASIGGWWSDEQFF.